This TCR beta chain is from a study of early T cells in non-severe SARS-CoV-2 infection. This clonotype was picked up many times. This CDR3 spans 15 amino acids. The V and J ends lost 0 bases and 6 bases respectively, with 16 bases between them. Per the germline V gene, CDR1 is SGHNT and CDR2 is YYREEE (reference sequence). TCRdb re-called the 5' RACE reads through MiXCR, storing one row per CDR3 protein. The table shows about 50,000 distinct CDR3 sequences, with approximately 5.7% occurring only once. The clonotype was recovered from an adult who was a healthcare worker with PCR-confirmed SARS-CoV-2 infection or an uninfected control (not recorded which). J is TRBJ2-7 and V is TRBV5-4; possible D gene TRBD1, 5 bases. The sample consisted of whole blood, taken at baseline. The CDR3 loop is CASSLAVSGPSEQYF. The DNA of the CDR3 is TGTGCCAGCAGCTTGGCCGTGTCAGGGCCGAGCGAGCAGTACTTC.